What follows are 3 T cell receptor beta chains derived from one specimen sequenced in a study of response to subunit inactivated influenza vaccine. MiXCR was run by TCRdb on the RT-PCR reads, yielding one entry per CDR3 protein. This sample has under 550,000 distinct CDR3 sequences; approximately 6.9% occur once, and the top ten carry approximately 14%. Specimen: PBMCs from blood, collected 23 to 25 months after vaccination. All receptors derive from a man between 50 and 75 years old who received an inactivated influenza vaccine.

The table lists this clonotype with many counts. This chain joins TRBV6-1 and TRBJ1-2; D is undetermined. This CDR3 spans 12 amino acids. The germline V and J ends were trimmed by 3 bases and 5 bases, with 7 bases remaining between them. The germline V gene encodes CDR1 MNHNS and CDR2 SASEGT. This CDR3 is CASSDSGYGYTF. The CDR3 nucleotides read TGTGCCAGCAGTGACAGCGGGTATGGCTACACCTTC.

This clonotype occurred many times. V is TRBV29-1 and J is TRBJ2-1; the match to TRBD1 covers 10 bases. The germline gives CDR1 SQVTM, CDR2 ANQGSEA. The CDR3 has 12 residues. DNA of the CDR3: TGCACCACTGGGACAGGGGTCGTTGAGCAGTTCTTC. Translation: CTTGTGVVEQFF.

This clonotype was observed a few times. The chain combines TRBV12-3 or TRBV12-4 with TRBJ1-2; no reliable D call. The CDR3 runs 14 residues. V lost 1 base and J 8 bases, leaving 14 bases between the germline ends. The DNA of the CDR3 is TGTGCCAGCAGTTTAGGAGACGGGCCCTGGGGCTACACCTTC. Its translation: CASSLGDGPWGYTF.